This T cell receptor beta chain appears in the sequencing data of a study of cytomegalovirus exposure and HLA in healthy donors. Whole-study results and caveats: The majority of TCR sequences were rare, yet some public TCRs appeared in many donors. A few of the chains that were CMV-associated were confirmed in vitro to be specific for CMV antigens. The study flagged 150 to 200 TCR beta chains as cytomegalovirus-associated. In the roughly 120 validation repertoires, approximately 94% of cluster scores exceeded 0, per a later analysis.

About this clone: Its target is unknown.

The ends were cut back, 8 bases at V and 6 bases at J, with 13 bases in the middle. The CDR3 sequence is 11 residues long. From germline, CDR1 is SQVTM and CDR2 ANQGSEA. The protocol was immunoSEQ multiplex PCR, while the TCRdb copy is restricted to in-frame clones and leaves out a portion. The table records 150,000 to 160,000 clones, around nine tenths of them present only once. The V call is TRBV29-1, the J call TRBJ1-2; tentative D call: TRBD1 (5 bases). Sequenced: PBMCs. The sequence was obtained from a man aged 18 to 30 in good health and CMV-seropositive. The CDR3 DNA follows: TGCAGCCTCAGGGAATCTCATGGCTACACCTTC. Its translation is CSLRESHGYTF.